This T cell receptor (beta chain) emerged from a study of identifying expanded T cells in peripheral blood. V was trimmed by 4 bases and J by 4 bases, leaving 14 bases between them. Germline CDR1 is SGHNT and CDR2 is YYREEE (reference sequence). The CDR3 covers 14 residues. General study points: Across healthy donors, higher total template counts meant significantly greater roughly two-week count variance. Differentially abundant clones: 0.95 to 1.5 between replicates, 16.4 at 2 to 3 weeks, over 18 at four.

Data came from immunoSEQ multiplex PCR; TCRdb stores just in-frame clones and leaves some out. This sample has some 99,000 clones; about 88% occur once, and the top ten carry 8.4%. On this clone: Its antigen is currently unknown.

The source material was blood. This chain uses TRBV5-4 with TRBJ1-2, with a weak D call TRBD1 (6 bases). This sequence originates from a person aged 18 to 75 in good health. In DNA, the CDR3 is TGTGCCAGCAGCCGATACAGGGATTTCTATGGCTACACCTTC. Amino acids: CASSRYRDFYGYTF.